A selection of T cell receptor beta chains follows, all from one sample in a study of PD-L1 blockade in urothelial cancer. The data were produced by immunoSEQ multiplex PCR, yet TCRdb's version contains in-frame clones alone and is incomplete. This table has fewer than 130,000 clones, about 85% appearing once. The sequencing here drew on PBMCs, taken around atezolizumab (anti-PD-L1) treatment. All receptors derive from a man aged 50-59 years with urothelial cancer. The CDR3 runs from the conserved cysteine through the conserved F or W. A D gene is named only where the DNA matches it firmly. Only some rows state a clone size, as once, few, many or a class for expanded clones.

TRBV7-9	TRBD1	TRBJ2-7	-	CASSLVGTGGALGYEQYF	TGTGCCAGCAGCTTAGTCGGGACAGGGGGCGCGTTAGGGTACGAGCAGTACTTC
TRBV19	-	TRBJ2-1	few	CASSIAEGTPYNEQFF	TGTGCCAGTAGTATAGCGGAGGGAACACCTTACAATGAGCAGTTCTTC
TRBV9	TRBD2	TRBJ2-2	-	CASSKGLAGETGELFF	TGTGCCAGCAGCAAGGGACTAGCGGGAGAAACTGGGGAGCTGTTTTTT
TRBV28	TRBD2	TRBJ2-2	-	CASSLGGSRVTGELFF	TGTGCCAGCAGTTTAGGCGGGAGTCGGGTCACCGGGGAGCTGTTTTTT
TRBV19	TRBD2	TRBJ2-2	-	CATKPRGTSANTGELFF	TGTGCCACCAAACCGCGGGGTACTAGCGCGAACACCGGGGAGCTGTTTTTT
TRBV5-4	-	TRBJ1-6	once	CASSFRNSPGENSPLHF	TGTGCCAGCAGCTTTAGAAATAGTCCCGGGGAGAATTCACCCCTCCACTTT
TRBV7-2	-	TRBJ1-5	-	CASSLTGGQPQHF	TGTGCCAGCAGCCTGACAGGCGGGCAGCCCCAGCATTTT
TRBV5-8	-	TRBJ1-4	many	CASSFRATTNEKLFF	TGTGCCAGCAGCTTCCGCGCGACAACTAATGAAAAACTGTTTTTT
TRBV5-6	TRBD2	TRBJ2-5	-	CASSLLRAGGGETQYF	TGTGCCAGCAGCTTGTTGAGAGCGGGAGGTGGGGAGACCCAGTACTTC
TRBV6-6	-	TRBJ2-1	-	CASSYRDNSEQFF	TGTGCCAGCAGTTACCGTGACAACAGTGAGCAGTTCTTC
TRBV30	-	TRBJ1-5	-	CAWGFGGNQPQHF	TGTGCCTGGGGATTCGGGGGCAATCAGCCCCAGCATTTT
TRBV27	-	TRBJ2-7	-	CASSFGGGAQYF	TGTGCCAGCAGTTTTGGTGGTGGGGCGCAGTACTTC
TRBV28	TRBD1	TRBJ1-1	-	CASKLGGGAEAFF	TGTGCCAGCAAACTCGGAGGGGGCGCTGAAGCTTTCTTT
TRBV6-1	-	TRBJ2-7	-	CASSAWGPDEQYF	TGTGCCAGCAGTGCGTGGGGGCCGGACGAGCAGTACTTC
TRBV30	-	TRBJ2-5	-	CAWSMGWTGQETQYF	TGTGCCTGGAGTATGGGTTGGACGGGGCAAGAGACCCAGTACTTC